A selection of T cell receptor beta chains follows, all from one sample in a study of cytomegalovirus exposure and HLA in healthy donors. Data came from immunoSEQ multiplex PCR; TCRdb stores just in-frame clones and leaves some out. The repertoire consists of some 130,000 clones, with about 80% occurring once and the leading ten covering 1%. The source material was PBMCs. All receptors come from a man aged 35-49 years in good health and CMV-seronegative. CDR3s include the opening cysteine and the closing phenylalanine or tryptophan. A D gene is named only where the DNA matches it firmly.

D	V	J	DNA	CDR3
TRBD1	TRBV5-1	TRBJ1-4	TGCGCCAGCAGCTTGGGGGACAGCACAACTAATGAAAAACTGTTTTTT	CASSLGDSTTNEKLFF
TRBD1	TRBV7-9	TRBJ2-7	TGTGCCAGCAGCTCACAGGGGCCCTACGAGCAGTACTTC	CASSSQGPYEQYF
TRBD2	TRBV19	TRBJ2-5	TGTGCCAGTAGCGGACTAGCGGGAGGCCGGTGGACCCAGTACTTC	CASSGLAGGRWTQYF
TRBD2	TRBV5-4	TRBJ2-1	TGTGCCAGCAGATCGTTGACTAGCGGGGACAATGAGCAGTTCTTC	CASRSLTSGDNEQFF
-	TRBV27	TRBJ2-7	TGTGCCAGCAGTTTGTGGCAGGGCATAGGCGAGCAGTACTTC	CASSLWQGIGEQYF